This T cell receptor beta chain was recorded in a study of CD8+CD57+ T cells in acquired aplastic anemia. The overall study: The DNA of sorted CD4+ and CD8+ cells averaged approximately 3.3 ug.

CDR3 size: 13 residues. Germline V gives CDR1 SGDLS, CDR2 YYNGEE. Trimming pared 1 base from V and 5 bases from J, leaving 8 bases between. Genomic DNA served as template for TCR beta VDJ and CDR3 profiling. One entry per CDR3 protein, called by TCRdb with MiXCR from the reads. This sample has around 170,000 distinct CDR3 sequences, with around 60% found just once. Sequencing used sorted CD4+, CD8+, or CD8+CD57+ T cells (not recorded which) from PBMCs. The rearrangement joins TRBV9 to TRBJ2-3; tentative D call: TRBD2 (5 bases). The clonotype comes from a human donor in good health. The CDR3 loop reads CASSVSSGDTQYF. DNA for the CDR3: TGTGCCAGCAGCGTATCGAGCGGAGATACGCAGTATTTT. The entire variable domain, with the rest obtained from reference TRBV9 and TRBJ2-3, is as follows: DSGVTQTPKHLITATGQRVTLRCSPRSGDLSVYWYQQSLDQGLQFLIQYYNGEERAKGNILERFSAQQFPDLHSELNLSSLELGDSALYFCASSVSSGDTQYFGPGTRLTVL.